The 10 T cell receptor beta chains below come from one sample, sequenced in a study of cytotoxic CD8 clonotypes in ibrutinib-treated CLL. Clones were read by immunoSEQ multiplex PCR, and TCRdb kept only the in-frame ones, dropping some. The sample records some 140,000 clones, around 84% being singletons. This specimen consisted of PBMCs, obtained after 24 months of ibrutinib treatment. The receptor source for this set is a human donor with chronic lymphocytic leukemia.

This chain links TRBV13 with TRBJ2-1; D assignment may be TRBD1 or TRBD2 (5 bases each). The V gene's germline CDR1 is PRHDT and CDR2 FYEKMQ (reference sequence). V was clipped by 5 bases and J by 2 bases, with 13 bases between them. This CDR3 region has 15 residues. The CDR3 DNA reads TGTGCCAGCAGCCAGTCGGGGCGGACCTACAATGAGCAGTTCTTC. Its protein is CASSQSGRTYNEQFF.

This clone came up a few times. The chain recombines TRBV10-3 with TRBJ1-6; 8 positions agree with TRBD1. The CDR3 has 17 residues. CDR1 is ENHRY and CDR2 is SYGVKD in the germline V gene. The V and J ends lost 4 bases and 5 bases, in that order; junction bases with no gene match: 10. CDR3 sequence: CAISGWGTGQDNSPLHF. As DNA, the CDR3 is TGTGCCATCAGTGGATGGGGAACGGGACAGGATAATTCACCCCTCCACTTT.

The V gene is TRBV6-5, the J gene TRBJ1-4; tentatively, D is TRBD1 (6 bases). V was shortened by 6 bases and J by 5 bases, with 16 bases between the two germline ends. The CDR3 is made up of 15 amino acids. Germline CDR1 reads MNHEY; CDR2 reads SVGAGI. CDR3 nucleotide sequence: TGTGCCAGCAGAGGAGGACAGATCCCAAATGAAAAACTGTTTTTT. Translated, it gives CASRGGQIPNEKLFF.

The chain carries TRBV29-1 and TRBJ2-3, with 14 bases aligning to TRBD2. CDR3 length: 16 amino acids. Germline trimming cut 6 bases from V and 4 bases from J; bases unmatched to any gene: 9. Germline CDR1 reads SQVTM; CDR2 reads ANQGSEA. CDR3 nucleotides: TGCAGCGTGCGACTAGCGGGGGGGCAGAAATCAGATACGCAGTATTTT. Residues: CSVRLAGGQKSDTQYF.

The rearrangement uses TRBV19 and TRBJ2-7; no clear D gene. The CDR3 loop spans 11 amino acids. V was trimmed by 4 bases and J by 3 bases, leaving 4 bases between them. Germline V gives CDR1 LNHDA, CDR2 SQIVND (reference sequence). The CDR3 DNA reads TGTGCCAGTAGTAAAGGCTACGAGCAGTACTTC. Residues: CASSKGYEQYF.

The chain couples TRBV4-3 to TRBJ1-1; 8 bases map to TRBD1. V dropped 3 bases and J dropped 1; count of bases not matched to a gene: 10. Germline V CDR1 and CDR2: LGHNA, YSLEER. This CDR3 has 17 amino acids. The CDR3 bases are TGCGCCAGCAGCCACCTCCATTCGGACAGGGAGAACACTGAAGCTTTCTTT. This sequence encodes CASSHLHSDRENTEAFF.

The chain combines TRBV18 with TRBJ2-2, with D possibly TRBD1 on 6 matching bases. V lost 5 bases to trimming and J lost 6 bases, with 13 bases between them. The CDR3 covers 14 residues. Germline assignment: CDR1 KGHSH and CDR2 LQKENI. The CDR3 bases are TGTGCCAGCTCAGAGGGGGTCCAGGCCGGGGAGCTGTTTTTT. Its translation: CASSEGVQAGELFF.

This clone was picked up one time. V usage is TRBV11-2 and J usage is TRBJ2-5; D remains unclear. The V end lost 2 bases, the J end lost 1 base, and 5 bases lay between the germline ends. The CDR3 runs 13 residues. Germline CDR1 is SGHAT and CDR2 is FQNNGV. In DNA, the CDR3 is TGTGCCAGCAGCTTATCCCCCCAAGAGACCCAGTACTTC. It translates to CASSLSPQETQYF.

The chain employs TRBV2 and TRBJ2-7; possibly TRBD1 or TRBD2 for D (6 bases each). The CDR3 length is 14 residues. Trimming removed 7 bases from V and 1 base from J, with 14 bases in between. Germline V CDR1 and CDR2: SNHLY, FYNNEI. The CDR3 loop reads CASTDRTKSYEQYF. The CDR3 region has the DNA TGTGCCAGCACCGACAGGACTAAATCCTACGAGCAGTACTTC.

The V call is TRBV7-2, the J call TRBJ1-2; D is possibly TRBD1 (5 bases). The CDR3 contains 15 residues. Germline lookup yields CDR1 SGHTA and CDR2 FQGNSA. Trimming took 5 bases from V and 4 from J, leaving 17 bases between them. The CDR3 protein is CASSPGHSSVYGYTF. CDR3 coding DNA: TGTGCCAGCAGCCCCGGACACTCCTCGGTCTATGGCTACACCTTC. Variable domain in full (rest from reference TRBV7-2 and TRBJ1-2): GAGVSQSPSNKVTEKGKDVELRCDPISGHTALYWYRQSLGQGLEFLIYFQGNSAPDKSGLPSDRFSAERTGGSVSTLTIQRTQQEDSAVYLCASSPGHSSVYGYTFGSGTRLTVV.